A single sample is the source of the 32 T cell receptor beta chains below, sequenced in a study of T-cell memory formation after mild COVID-19. A single record per CDR3 protein comes from TCRdb applying MiXCR to the 5' RACE reads. The sample has 180,000 or so distinct CDR3 sequences, roughly 11% seen once. The sample comprised PBMCs or a T cell subset sorted from them (not recorded which). These receptors were obtained from a man between 18 and 35 years old who had mild COVID-19 (a few samples of this study predate the infection). Cell type and time point are not known.

In this sample, this clonotype turned up a few times. This chain links TRBV6-5 with TRBJ2-7; a weak D match, TRBD1 (5 bases). The V end lost 2 bases, the J end lost 6 bases, and 11 bases lay between the germline ends. From germline, CDR1 is MNHEY and CDR2 SVGAGI. The CDR3 has 13 residues. The CDR3 nucleotides read TGTGCCAGCAGTTACGGCCAGGGCGGCGAGCAGTACGTC. Encoded protein: CASSYGQGGEQYV.

The chain carries TRBV7-9 and TRBJ2-7; the D is unclear. The CDR3 totals 13 residues. Trimming took 5 bases from V and 4 from J, leaving 12 bases between them. CDR1 and CDR2 (germline): SEHNR, FQNEAQ (reference sequence). The CDR3 coding sequence is TGTGCCAGCAGCCCCGACGGGCTTTACGAGCAGTACGTC. Its protein is CASSPDGLYEQYV.

This clonotype has a handful of counts. This chain links TRBV7-2 with TRBJ2-3; D gene uncertain. The V end lost 2 bases, the J end lost 3 bases, and 9 bases lay between the germline ends. CDR3 length: 14 residues. In germline, CDR1 is SGHTA, CDR2 FQGNSA. The DNA for the CDR3 is TGTGCCAGCAGCTTACATCGAAGAACAGATACGCAGTATTTT. Its protein product is CASSLHRRTDTQYF. Full variable domain (rest looked up from reference TRBV7-2 and TRBJ2-3): GAGVSQSPSNKVTEKGKDVELRCDPISGHTALYWYRQSLGQGLEFLIYFQGNSAPDKSGLPSDRFSAERTGGSVSTLTIQRTQQEDSAVYLCASSLHRRTDTQYFGPGTRLTVL.

J is TRBJ2-3 and V is TRBV4-3, with 11 nucleotides matching TRBD2. V shed 1 base, J shed 5 bases, and the junction held 5 bases outside the gene matches. This CDR3 has 16 amino acids. The germline gives CDR1 LGHNA, CDR2 YSLEER. CDR3 loop: CASSQVSGGAGDTQYF. The CDR3 DNA reads as TGCGCCAGCAGCCAAGTTAGCGGGGGGGCGGGAGATACGCAGTATTTT.

This clonotype was counted once. This chain connects TRBV18 to TRBJ1-3; D is possibly TRBD1 (5 bases). Germline values: CDR1 KGHSH, CDR2 LQKENI. The CDR3 runs to 15 residues. V dropped 4 bases and J dropped 3 bases, with 13 bases sitting between them. CDR3: CASSRGGDLGNTIYF. In DNA, the CDR3 is TGTGCCAGCTCACGAGGTGGGGACCTTGGAAACACCATATATTTT.

This clonotype was counted many times. The chain carries TRBV9 and TRBJ2-3; possibly TRBD2 for D (5 bases). The CDR3 sequence is 15 residues long. V lost 4 bases to trimming and J lost 5 bases, with 17 bases between them. The germline CDR1 and CDR2 sequences are SGDLS and YYNGEE. The CDR3 sequence: CASSPLAGLGDTQYF. CDR3 DNA: TGTGCCAGCAGCCCCCTGGCCGGACTTGGAGATACGCAGTATTTT.

This chain uses TRBV27 with TRBJ1-5; D is undetermined. The ends were cut back, 3 bases at V and 3 bases at J, with 9 bases in the middle. The CDR3 spans 14 residues. Germline V gene sequence: CDR1 MNHEY, CDR2 SMNVEV (reference sequence). Here the CDR3 DNA reads TGTGCCAGCAGTTTCGGCAGGTTCAATCAGCCCCAGCATTTT. Its protein product is CASSFGRFNQPQHF.

This clonotype showed up just a few times. This chain joins TRBV29-1 and TRBJ1-2; D is ambiguous. The germline V gene encodes CDR1 SQVTM and CDR2 ANQGSEA. V lost 4 bases, J lost 4 bases, and 7 bases lay in between. The CDR3 is 11 amino acids. CDR3 amino acids: CSVVRAYGYTF. CDR3 nucleotides: TGCAGCGTTGTAAGGGCCTATGGCTACACCTTC.

In nucleotides, the CDR3 is TGTGCCAGCAGCTTAGAGATTAGCGGGGGAATAAACACCGGGGAGCTGTTTTTT. Amino acid sequence: CASSLEISGGINTGELFF. The V call is TRBV7-2, the J call TRBJ2-2; 9 nucleotides align to TRBD2. CDR3 length equals 18 residues. CDR1 is SGHTA, CDR2 FQGNSA, per germline. V gave up 1 base and J gave up 2 bases; unmatched junction bases: 8.

Only a few counts were recorded for this clonotype. This chain connects TRBV25-1 to TRBJ1-6; D remains unclear. The CDR3 sequence is 15 residues long. Trimming shortened V by 3 bases and J by 12 bases, and 18 bases separated the two germline ends. Germline values: CDR1 MGHDK, CDR2 SYGVNS. CDR3 sequence reads: CASSDPRATRKPLHF. Here the CDR3 DNA reads TGTGCCAGCAGTGATCCCCGGGCCACGAGAAAACCCCTCCACTTT. The full variable domain, its missing parts supplied by reference TRBV25-1 and TRBJ1-6, is EADIYQTPRYLVIGTGKKITLECSQTMGHDKMYWYQQDPGMELHLIHYSYGVNSTEKGDLSSESTVSRIRTEHFPLTLESARPSHTSQYLCASSDPRATRKPLHFGNGTRLTVT.

This clonotype came up many times. The V and J genes are TRBV7-8 and TRBJ2-7, with 8 bases aligning to TRBD2. The germline gives CDR1 SGHVS, CDR2 FQNEAQ. V lost 3 bases to trimming and J lost 1 base; unmatched junction nucleotides: 2. The CDR3 runs 14 residues. In DNA, the CDR3 is TGTGCCAGCAGCTTGGGCGGGGGGTCCTACGAGCAGTACTTC. It codes for CASSLGGGSYEQYF.

This chain uses TRBV5-1 with TRBJ2-7; D call uncertain. V was clipped by 1 base and J by 2 bases, with 10 bases between them. Per germline, CDR1 SGHRS and CDR2 YFSETQ. The CDR3 is made up of 14 amino acids. CDR3 DNA sequence: TGCGCCAGCAGCTTGTCTTCCGATACCTACGAGCAGTACTTC. Its translation is CASSLSSDTYEQYF.

This clonotype appeared a few times. The V gene is TRBV29-1, the J gene TRBJ2-3; maybe TRBD1 (5 bases). Deletions cut 4 bases from V and 3 bases from J, with 11 bases between. This CDR3 is built from 13 residues. The germline V gene has CDR1 SQVTM and CDR2 ANQGSEA. The CDR3 region has the DNA TGCAGCGTTGGCAGGGTCAGAACAGATACGCAGTATTTT. It translates to CSVGRVRTDTQYF.

In its sample, this clonotype was seen many times. The V gene is TRBV27, the J gene TRBJ1-5; tentatively, D is TRBD1 (5 bases). This CDR3 is 15 amino acids long. Germline V gene lookup returns CDR1 MNHEY and CDR2 SMNVEV (reference sequence). V lost 4 bases, J lost 5 bases, and 15 bases lay in between. CDR3 sequence reads: CASSSGQPSYQPQHF. The CDR3 DNA follows: TGTGCCAGCAGTTCGGGGCAGCCATCCTATCAGCCCCAGCATTTT.

The chain combines TRBV9 with TRBJ2-7; 7 bases are a match to TRBD2. The trim removed 3 bases at V and 3 bases at J, leaving 6 bases unmatched. This CDR3 spans 14 amino acids. From germline, CDR1 is SGDLS and CDR2 YYNGEE. In DNA form, the CDR3 reads TGTGCCAGCAGCGCAAGCGGGGAGATCTACGAGCAGTACTTC. Protein: CASSASGEIYEQYF.

This clonotype was detected only a few times. V is TRBV5-1 and J is TRBJ1-2, with 7 bases lining up with TRBD1. In germline, CDR1 is SGHRS, CDR2 YFSETQ. The CDR3 consists of 13 residues. Trimming at V came to 4 bases and at J to 7 bases, leaving 7 bases not matched to a gene. This CDR3 reads CASSQTGTGGYTF. The CDR3 nucleotides are TGCGCCAGCAGCCAGACAGGGACTGGTGGCTACACCTTC.

This chain uses TRBV4-3 with TRBJ2-7; D is unresolved. V lost 4 bases to trimming and J lost 0 bases, with 16 bases between them. There are 16 residues in the CDR3. Germline CDR1 reads LGHNA; CDR2 reads YSLEER. CDR3 sequence reads: CASSLSFGGDSYEQYF. The CDR3 DNA follows: TGCGCCAGCAGCCTGAGTTTTGGCGGAGACTCCTACGAGCAGTACTTC.

The V call is TRBV6-2 or TRBV6-3, the J call TRBJ2-5, with TRBD2 matching 13 bases. V lost 6 bases and J lost 3; bases outside the gene matches: 7. This CDR3 region has 16 residues. Germline V lookup: CDR1 MNHEY, CDR2 SVGEGT. This CDR3 is CASSKGLAGKKETQYF. The DNA of the CDR3 is TGTGCCAGCAGCAAGGGACTAGCGGGGAAGAAAGAGACCCAGTACTTC.

This clonotype has only a few counts. The gene calls are TRBV7-3 and TRBJ1-3; D remains unclear. This CDR3 region has 13 residues. The germline V gene has CDR1 SGHTA and CDR2 FQGTGA. The V gene lost 5 bases and the J gene lost 0 bases, with 5 bases spanning the gap. CDR3: CASSTDSGNTIYF. The CDR3 coding sequence is TGTGCCAGCAGCACAGACTCTGGAAACACCATATATTTT.

This clonotype has only a few counts. J is TRBJ2-7 and V is TRBV4-2; 8 bases fit TRBD1. Germline CDR1 and CDR2: LGHNA and YNFKEQ. V shed 0 bases, J shed 9 bases, and the junction held 19 bases outside the gene matches. The CDR3 is 18 amino acids. The chain's CDR3 is CASSQELRTGQGHNGQYF. DNA of the CDR3: TGTGCCAGCAGCCAAGAACTCCGGACCGGACAGGGACATAATGGGCAGTACTTC.

This clonotype appeared many times. The chain links TRBV7-2 to TRBJ2-5; 11 bases line up with TRBD1. V was clipped by 3 bases and J by 5 bases; unmatched bases: 2. This CDR3 region has 14 residues. CDR1 and CDR2 (germline): SGHTA, FQGNSA. The CDR3 DNA reads as TGTGCCAGCAGCTTGCGGGACAGGGGGGAGACCCAGTACTTC. As protein: CASSLRDRGETQYF.

V usage is TRBV5-1 and J usage is TRBJ2-4; D perhaps matches TRBD1 (5 bases). CDR1 SGHRS and CDR2 YFSETQ come from the germline V gene. Trimming stripped 0 bases from V and 0 bases from J, with 13 bases between. The CDR3 has 17 amino acids. CDR3 protein: CASSLDGPQGAKNIQYF. CDR3 DNA: TGCGCCAGCAGCTTGGACGGACCCCAGGGAGCCAAAAACATTCAGTACTTC. Complete variable domain (other parts from reference TRBV5-1 and TRBJ2-4): KAGVTQTPRYLIKTRGQQVTLSCSPISGHRSVSWYQQTPGQGLQFLFEYFSETQRNKGNFPGRFSGRQFSNSRSEMNVSTLELGDSALYLCASSLDGPQGAKNIQYFGAGTRLSVL.

This clonotype was seen only a few times. The chain joins TRBV10-2 to TRBJ1-1; no firm D call. The V gene's germline CDR1 is WSHSY and CDR2 SAAADI. Trimming took off 3 bases at V and 0 bases at J, with 11 bases between the two ends. This CDR3 contains 15 residues. The CDR3 protein is CASSDPGMMNTEAFF. The CDR3 bases are TGCGCCAGCAGTGACCCCGGGATGATGAACACTGAAGCTTTCTTT.

This chain joins TRBV7-2 and TRBJ2-5, with a possible D match to TRBD2 (6 bases). The germline V gene encodes CDR1 SGHTA and CDR2 FQGNSA. Trimming stripped 1 base from V and 6 bases from J, with 12 bases between. The CDR3 consists of 14 residues. The CDR3 coding sequence is TGTGCCAGCAGCTTAGGGGCGGGGAAGCAGACCCAGTACTTC. This codes for CASSLGAGKQTQYF.

This clonotype was detected only a few times. The chain links TRBV7-6 to TRBJ1-4, with D unresolved. V shed 5 bases and J shed 0 bases, with 10 bases lying between them. Looked up from germline, CDR1 is SGHVS and CDR2 is FNYEAQ. There are 15 residues in the CDR3. CDR3 region: CASSARTTTNEKLFF. CDR3 in DNA: TGTGCCAGCAGCGCCAGGACTACAACTAATGAAAAACTGTTTTTT.

This clonotype came up a few times. The chain links TRBV4-1 to TRBJ1-5, with D possibly TRBD1 on 6 matching bases. This CDR3 comprises 16 residues. V lost 1 base and J lost 9, with 19 bases in between. Germline CDR1 and CDR2: MGHRA and YSYEKL. CDR3 sequence: CASSQAGNGGPRPQHF. CDR3 DNA sequence: TGCGCCAGCAGCCAAGCGGGAAATGGGGGCCCTAGGCCCCAGCATTTT.

The V call is TRBV2, the J call TRBJ1-2, with 7 nucleotides matching TRBD1. CDR1 and CDR2 from the germline V gene are SNHLY and FYNNEI. The CDR3 has 14 amino acids. Germline trimming cut 4 bases from V and 5 bases from J; bases unmatched to any gene: 7. CDR3 residues: CASSGQGEDYGYTF. DNA for the CDR3: TGTGCCAGCAGTGGACAGGGAGAGGATTATGGCTACACCTTC.

V gene TRBV4-2 combines with J gene TRBJ2-3; 9 bases line up with TRBD2. CDR3 length: 16 residues. V was pared by 1 base and J by 2 bases, with 4 bases of the junction left unmatched. Germline CDR1 is LGHNA and CDR2 is YNFKEQ. In DNA, the CDR3 is TGTGCCAGCAGCCAAGTTCTAGCGGGGTCCACAGATACGCAGTATTTT. This sequence encodes CASSQVLAGSTDTQYF.

This clonotype was counted between two and nine times. The genes are TRBV12-3 or TRBV12-4 and TRBJ1-1; D is undetermined. The germline V and J ends were trimmed by 3 bases and 5 bases, with 16 bases remaining between them. There are 15 residues in the CDR3. The CDR3 nucleotides are TGTGCCAGCAGTTTGGCGTCAGGCCTTGGGACTGAAGCTTTCTTT. Protein sequence: CASSLASGLGTEAFF.

This chain joins TRBV2 and TRBJ2-7; no reliable D call. The CDR3 has 13 residues. Trimming took 5 bases from V and 7 from J, leaving 15 bases between them. CDR1 is SNHLY and CDR2 is FYNNEI in the germline V gene. The chain's CDR3 is CASSRTPAGEQYV. The CDR3 bases are TGTGCCAGCAGTCGAACCCCGGCTGGGGAGCAGTACGTC.

This clonotype was seen at least ten times. The chain is built from TRBV12-3 or TRBV12-4 and TRBJ2-7; D unclear. CDR3 length: 12 amino acids. Deletions cut 8 bases from V and 9 bases from J, with 17 bases between. The CDR3 region has the DNA TGTGCCAGCCTTGGGCGGTTGGAAGGGCAGTACTTC. Its protein is CASLGRLEGQYF.

The CDR3 nucleotides are TGTGCCAGCTCACCGGAACGGGGGTACGAGCAGTACGTC. Amino acid sequence: CASSPERGYEQYV. The chain combines TRBV18 with TRBJ2-7; a possible D gene is TRBD2 (6 bases). The CDR3 length is 13 residues. V dropped 3 bases and J dropped 4 bases, with 10 bases sitting between them. Germline V gene data show CDR1 as KGHSH and CDR2 as LQKENI.